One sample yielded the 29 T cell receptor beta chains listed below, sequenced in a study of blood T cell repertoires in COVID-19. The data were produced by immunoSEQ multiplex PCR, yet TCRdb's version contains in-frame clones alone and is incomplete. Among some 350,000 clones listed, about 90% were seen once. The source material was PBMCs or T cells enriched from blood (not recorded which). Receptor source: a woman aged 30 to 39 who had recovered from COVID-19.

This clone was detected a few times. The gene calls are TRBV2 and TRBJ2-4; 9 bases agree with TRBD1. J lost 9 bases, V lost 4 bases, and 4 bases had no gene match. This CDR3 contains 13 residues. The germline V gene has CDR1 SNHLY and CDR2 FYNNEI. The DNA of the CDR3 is TGTGCCAGCAGTGTGGGACAGGGAGGCATTCAGTACTTC. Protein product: CASSVGQGGIQYF.

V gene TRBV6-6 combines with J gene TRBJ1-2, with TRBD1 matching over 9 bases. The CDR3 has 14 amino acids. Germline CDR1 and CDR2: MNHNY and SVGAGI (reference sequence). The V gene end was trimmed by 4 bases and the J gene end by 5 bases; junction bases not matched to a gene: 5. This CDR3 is CASSSSQGAYGYTF. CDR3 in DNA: TGTGCCAGCAGTTCCTCACAGGGGGCATATGGCTACACCTTC.

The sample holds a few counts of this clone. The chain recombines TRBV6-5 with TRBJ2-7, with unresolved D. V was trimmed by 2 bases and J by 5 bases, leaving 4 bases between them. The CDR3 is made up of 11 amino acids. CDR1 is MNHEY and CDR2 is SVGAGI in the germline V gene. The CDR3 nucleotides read TGTGCCAGCAGTTACGGAGACGAGCAGTACTTC. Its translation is CASSYGDEQYF.

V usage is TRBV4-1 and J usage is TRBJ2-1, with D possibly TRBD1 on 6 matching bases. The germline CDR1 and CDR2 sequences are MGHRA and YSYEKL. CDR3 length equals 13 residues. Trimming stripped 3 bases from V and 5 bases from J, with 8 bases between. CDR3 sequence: CASSQDSHNEQFF. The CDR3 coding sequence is TGCGCCAGCAGCCAGGACAGTCACAATGAGCAGTTCTTC.

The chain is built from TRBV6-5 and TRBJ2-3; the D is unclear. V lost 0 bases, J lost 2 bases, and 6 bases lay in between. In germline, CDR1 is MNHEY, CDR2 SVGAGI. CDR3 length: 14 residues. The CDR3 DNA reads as TGTGCCAGCAGTTACTCTCACAACACAGATACGCAGTATTTT. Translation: CASSYSHNTDTQYF.

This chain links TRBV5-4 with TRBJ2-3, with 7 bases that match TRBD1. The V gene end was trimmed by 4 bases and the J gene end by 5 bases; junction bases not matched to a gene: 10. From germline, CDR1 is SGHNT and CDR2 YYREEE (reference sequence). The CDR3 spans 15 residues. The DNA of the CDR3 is TGTGCCAGCAGCCACCAACAGGGGACCTTAGATACGCAGTATTTT. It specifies CASSHQQGTLDTQYF. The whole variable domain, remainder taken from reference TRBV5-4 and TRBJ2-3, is ETGVTQSPTHLIKTRGQQVTLRCSSQSGHNTVSWYQQALGQGPQFIFQYYREEENGRGNFPPRFSGLQFPNYSSELNVNALELDDSALYLCASSHQQGTLDTQYFGPGTRLTVL.

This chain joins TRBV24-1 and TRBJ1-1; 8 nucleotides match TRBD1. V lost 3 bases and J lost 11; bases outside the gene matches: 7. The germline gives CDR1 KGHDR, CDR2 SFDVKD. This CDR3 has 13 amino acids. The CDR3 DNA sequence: TGTGCCACCAGTGATACCCACAGGGGGTATGCTTTCTTT. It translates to CATSDTHRGYAFF.

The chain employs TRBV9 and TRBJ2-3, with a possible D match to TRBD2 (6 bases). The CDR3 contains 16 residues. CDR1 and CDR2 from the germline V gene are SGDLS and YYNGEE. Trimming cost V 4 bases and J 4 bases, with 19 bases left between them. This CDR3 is CASSTHPGTLSDTQYF. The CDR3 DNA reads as TGTGCCAGCAGCACCCATCCGGGGACTCTCTCAGATACGCAGTATTTT.

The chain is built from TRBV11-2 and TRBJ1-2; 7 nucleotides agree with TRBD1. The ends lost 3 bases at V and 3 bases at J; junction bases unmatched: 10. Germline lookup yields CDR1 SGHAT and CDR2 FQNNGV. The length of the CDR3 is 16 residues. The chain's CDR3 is CASSLAGGVFDYGYTF. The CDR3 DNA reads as TGTGCCAGCAGCTTGGCAGGGGGAGTTTTTGACTATGGCTACACCTTC.

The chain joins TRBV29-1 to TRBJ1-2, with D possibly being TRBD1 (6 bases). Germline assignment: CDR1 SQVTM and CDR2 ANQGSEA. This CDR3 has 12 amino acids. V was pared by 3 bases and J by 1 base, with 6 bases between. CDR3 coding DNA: TGCAGCGTTGACAGGGGTAACTATGGCTACACCTTC. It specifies CSVDRGNYGYTF.

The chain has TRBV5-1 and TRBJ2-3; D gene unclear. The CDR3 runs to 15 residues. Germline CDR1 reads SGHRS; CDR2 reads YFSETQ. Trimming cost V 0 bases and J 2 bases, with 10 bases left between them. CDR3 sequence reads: CASSLGGSNTDTQYF. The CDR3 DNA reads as TGCGCCAGCAGCTTGGGCGGCAGCAACACAGATACGCAGTATTTT.

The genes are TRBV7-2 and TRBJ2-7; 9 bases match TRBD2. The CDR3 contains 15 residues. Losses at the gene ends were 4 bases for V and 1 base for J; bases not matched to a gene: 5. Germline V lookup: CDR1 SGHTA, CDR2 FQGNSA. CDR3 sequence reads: CASSYVSGGSYEQYF. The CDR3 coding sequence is TGTGCCAGCAGCTACGTTAGCGGGGGATCCTACGAGCAGTACTTC.

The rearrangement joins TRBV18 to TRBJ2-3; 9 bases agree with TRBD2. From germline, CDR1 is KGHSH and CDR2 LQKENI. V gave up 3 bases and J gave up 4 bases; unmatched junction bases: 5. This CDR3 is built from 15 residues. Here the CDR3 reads CASSPSSGGADTQYF. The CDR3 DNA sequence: TGTGCCAGCTCACCTAGTAGCGGGGGCGCAGATACGCAGTATTTT.

Here the CDR3 reads CASSSSALSYEQYF. As DNA, the CDR3 is TGTGCCAGCAGCTCTAGCGCGCTCTCCTACGAGCAGTACTTC. The genes are TRBV7-2 and TRBJ2-7, with a tentative D call TRBD2 (6 bases). Germline CDR1 and CDR2: SGHTA and FQGNSA. Trimming pared 4 bases from V and 0 bases from J, leaving 10 bases between. CDR3 length: 14 residues. Full variable domain (missing parts from reference TRBV7-2 and TRBJ2-7): GAGVSQSPSNKVTEKGKDVELRCDPISGHTALYWYRQSLGQGLEFLIYFQGNSAPDKSGLPSDRFSAERTGGSVSTLTIQRTQQEDSAVYLCASSSSALSYEQYFGPGTRLTVT.

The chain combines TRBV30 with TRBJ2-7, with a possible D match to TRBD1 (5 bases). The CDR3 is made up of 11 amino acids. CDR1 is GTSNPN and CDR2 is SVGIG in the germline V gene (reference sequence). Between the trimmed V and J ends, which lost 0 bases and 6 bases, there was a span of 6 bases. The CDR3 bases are TGTGCCTGGAGTGTGGGGCCCGAGCAGTACTTC. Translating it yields CAWSVGPEQYF.

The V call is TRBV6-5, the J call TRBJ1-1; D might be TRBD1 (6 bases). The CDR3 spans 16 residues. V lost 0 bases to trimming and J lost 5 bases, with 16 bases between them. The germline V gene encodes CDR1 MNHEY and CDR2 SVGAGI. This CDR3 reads CASSYSIGSRGTEAFF. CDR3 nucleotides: TGTGCCAGCAGTTACTCGATAGGATCCAGGGGAACTGAAGCTTTCTTT.

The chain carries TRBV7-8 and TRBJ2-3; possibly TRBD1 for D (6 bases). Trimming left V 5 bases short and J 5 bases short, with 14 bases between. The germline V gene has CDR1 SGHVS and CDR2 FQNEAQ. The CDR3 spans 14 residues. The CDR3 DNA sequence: TGTGCCAGCAGCGAAGGGGGTTTCGGAGATACGCAGTATTTT. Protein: CASSEGGFGDTQYF.

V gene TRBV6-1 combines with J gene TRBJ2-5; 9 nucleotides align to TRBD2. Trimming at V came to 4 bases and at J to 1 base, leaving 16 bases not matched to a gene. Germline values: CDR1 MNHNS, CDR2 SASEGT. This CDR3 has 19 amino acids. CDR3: CASSGQIASGAAPQETQYF. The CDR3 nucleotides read TGTGCCAGCAGTGGCCAGATTGCTAGCGGGGCTGCTCCCCAAGAGACCCAGTACTTC.

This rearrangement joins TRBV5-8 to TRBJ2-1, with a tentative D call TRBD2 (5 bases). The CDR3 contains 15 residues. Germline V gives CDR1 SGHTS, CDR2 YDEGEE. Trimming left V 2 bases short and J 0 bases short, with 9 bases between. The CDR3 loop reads CASSFLGSSYNEQFF. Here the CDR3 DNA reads TGTGCCAGCAGCTTTTTAGGGAGCTCCTACAATGAGCAGTTCTTC.

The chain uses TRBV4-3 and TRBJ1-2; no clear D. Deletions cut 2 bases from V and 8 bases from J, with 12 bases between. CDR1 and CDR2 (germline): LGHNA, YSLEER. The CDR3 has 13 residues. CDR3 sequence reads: CASSQSVSWGYTF. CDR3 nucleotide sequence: TGCGCCAGCAGCCAATCAGTATCTTGGGGCTACACCTTC.

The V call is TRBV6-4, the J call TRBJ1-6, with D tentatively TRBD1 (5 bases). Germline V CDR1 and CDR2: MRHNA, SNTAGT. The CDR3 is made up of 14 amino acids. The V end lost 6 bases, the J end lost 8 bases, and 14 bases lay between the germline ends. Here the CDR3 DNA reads TGTGCCAGCAGCTCGGGACTGGGAGATTCACCCCTCCACTTT. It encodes CASSSGLGDSPLHF.

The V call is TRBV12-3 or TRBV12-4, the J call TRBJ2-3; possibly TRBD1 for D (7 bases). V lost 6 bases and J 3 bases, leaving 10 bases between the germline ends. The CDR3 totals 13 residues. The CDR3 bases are TGTGCCAGCAGGTCAGGGGGGACAGATACGCAGTATTTT. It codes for CASRSGGTDTQYF.

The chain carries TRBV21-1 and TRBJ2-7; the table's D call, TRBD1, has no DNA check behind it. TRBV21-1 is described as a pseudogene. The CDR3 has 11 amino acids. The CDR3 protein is CASQGRDEQYF. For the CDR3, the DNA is TGTGCCAGCCAGGGAAGGGACGAGCAGTACTTC.

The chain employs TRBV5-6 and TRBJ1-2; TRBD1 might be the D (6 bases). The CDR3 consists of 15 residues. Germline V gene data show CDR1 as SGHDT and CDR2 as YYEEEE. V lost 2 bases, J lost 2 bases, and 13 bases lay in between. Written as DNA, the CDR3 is TGTGCCAGCAGCTTCCGGGACACATTAAACTATGGCTACACCTTC. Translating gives CASSFRDTLNYGYTF.

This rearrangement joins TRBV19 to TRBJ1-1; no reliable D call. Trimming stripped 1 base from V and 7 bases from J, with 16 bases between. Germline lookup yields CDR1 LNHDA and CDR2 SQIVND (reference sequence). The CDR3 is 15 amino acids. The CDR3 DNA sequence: TGTGCCAGTAGTATAGGACTAGAGGGAGCCAATGAAGCTTTCTTT. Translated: CASSIGLEGANEAFF.

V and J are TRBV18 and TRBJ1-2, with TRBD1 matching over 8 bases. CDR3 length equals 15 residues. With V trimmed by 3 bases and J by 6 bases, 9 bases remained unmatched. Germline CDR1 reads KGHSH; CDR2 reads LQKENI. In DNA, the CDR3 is TGTGCCAGCTCACCGAGACTGACAGGGGATGATGGCTACACCTTC. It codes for CASSPRLTGDDGYTF.

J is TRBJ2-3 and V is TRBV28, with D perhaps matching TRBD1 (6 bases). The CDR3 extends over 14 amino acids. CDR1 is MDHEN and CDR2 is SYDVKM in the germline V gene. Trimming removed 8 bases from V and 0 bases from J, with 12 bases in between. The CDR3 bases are TGTGCCAGCGGGTCAGGGGCTAGCACAGATACGCAGTATTTT. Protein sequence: CASGSGASTDTQYF.

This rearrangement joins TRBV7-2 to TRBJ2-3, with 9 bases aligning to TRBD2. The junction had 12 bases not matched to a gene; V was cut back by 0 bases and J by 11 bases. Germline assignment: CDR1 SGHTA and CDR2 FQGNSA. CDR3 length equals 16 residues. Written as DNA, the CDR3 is TGTGCCAGCAGCTTAGCTGGAGCGGGGGGCCCGTTTGAGCAGTATTTT. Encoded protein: CASSLAGAGGPFEQYF.

This chain's CDR3 is CASSLGSGATNEKLFF. The CDR3 nucleotides read TGTGCCAGCAGCTTAGGATCAGGGGCAACTAATGAAAAACTGTTTTTT. The genes are TRBV7-9 and TRBJ1-4; D may be TRBD1 (6 bases). This CDR3 contains 16 residues. Germline V gene lookup returns CDR1 SEHNR and CDR2 FQNEAQ (reference sequence). V gave up 1 base and J gave up 0 bases, with 9 bases separating them.